This TCR beta chain was recorded in a study of cytomegalovirus exposure and HLA in healthy donors. The PCR contained 60 Vbeta and 13 Jbeta primers. Using immunoSEQ multiplex PCR, the repertoire was profiled, and TCRdb retains in-frame clones only, with some absent. Here the sample spans about 200,000 clones, 75% to 80% being singletons. The CDR3 length is 14 residues. V gave up 4 bases and J gave up 4 bases, with 12 bases separating them. Germline CDR1 and CDR2: MNHNS and SASEGT. The receptor was isolated from a man aged 18 to 30 in good health and CMV-seronegative. The V call is TRBV6-1, the J call TRBJ2-3; possibly TRBD2 for D (7 bases). Sequencing was carried out using PBMCs. The CDR3 region is CASSGGGPADTQYF. CDR3 nucleotides: TGTGCCAGCAGTGGGGGGGGGCCCGCAGATACGCAGTATTTT.